These 8 T cell receptor beta chains share one sample of origin, sequenced in a study of OX40 agonist ivuxolimab in advanced cancers. TCRdb's table, derived via immunoSEQ multiplex PCR, lists solely in-frame clones and lacks some. The sample includes 70,000 to 80,000 clones, about 90% of them seen just once. The material sequenced was CD4+ or CD8+ T cells sorted from blood, taken in a trial of the OX40 agonist ivuxolimab. These receptors originate from an adult with an advanced solid tumor such as melanoma, head and neck, liver or kidney cancer.

The rearrangement uses TRBV7-9 and TRBJ1-2; TRBD1 agrees at 7 bases. Trimming cost V 2 bases and J 5 bases; bases outside gene matches: 8. In germline, CDR1 is SEHNR, CDR2 FQNEAQ (reference sequence). The CDR3 has 15 residues. CDR3 DNA sequence: TGTGCCAGCAGCTTACAGACAGGGAATTCGTATGGCTACACCTTC. It encodes CASSLQTGNSYGYTF.

The chain couples TRBV5-1 to TRBJ2-1, with no clear D. The germline V gene has CDR1 SGHRS and CDR2 YFSETQ. Trimming cost V 0 bases and J 4 bases, with 8 bases left between them. This CDR3 has 14 residues. The CDR3 spells CASSLEQRYNEQFF. The CDR3 coding sequence is TGCGCCAGCAGCTTGGAACAGAGATACAATGAGCAGTTCTTC.

This sequence joins TRBV5-1 and TRBJ2-1; 10 bases are shared with TRBD1. This CDR3 contains 15 residues. V shed 0 bases and J 4 bases; nucleotides not matched to a gene: 1. CDR1 is SGHRS, CDR2 YFSETQ, per germline. CDR3 DNA: TGCGCCAGCAGCTTGGGGGGACAGGGGTACAATGAGCAGTTCTTC. As protein: CASSLGGQGYNEQFF.

The gene calls are TRBV7-2 and TRBJ2-6, with D possibly being TRBD2 (6 bases). Trimming took off 5 bases at V and 3 bases at J, with 14 bases between the two ends. From germline, CDR1 is SGHTA and CDR2 FQGNSA. The CDR3 consists of 16 residues. The CDR3 reads CASSLTREIGANVLTF. Written as DNA, the CDR3 is TGTGCCAGCAGCCTAACTCGGGAGATTGGGGCCAACGTCCTGACTTTC.

The chain combines TRBV27 with TRBJ1-4, with D possibly being TRBD1 (6 bases). The germline gives CDR1 MNHEY, CDR2 SMNVEV (reference sequence). V dropped 3 bases and J dropped 0 bases, with 8 bases sitting between them. The CDR3 has 15 residues. The CDR3 reads CASSFRGATNEKLFF. DNA of the CDR3: TGTGCCAGCAGTTTCAGGGGAGCAACTAATGAAAAACTGTTTTTT.

The chain's CDR3 is CASSLELSSGNTIYF. For the CDR3, the DNA is TGTGCCAGCAGCTTAGAGCTGAGCTCTGGAAACACCATATATTTT. The chain joins TRBV7-9 to TRBJ1-3; no clear D. CDR3 length: 15 amino acids. Germline loops: CDR1 SEHNR, CDR2 FQNEAQ (reference sequence). Trimming removed 1 base at V and 0 bases at J, with 7 bases between.

The chain recombines TRBV28 with TRBJ1-5; D ambiguous. This CDR3 spans 12 amino acids. Trimming cost V 5 bases and J 2 bases, with 4 bases left between them. Germline V gene data show CDR1 as MDHEN and CDR2 as SYDVKM. CDR3 residues: CASSGGNQPQHF. The DNA of the CDR3 is TGTGCCAGCAGTGGGGGCAATCAGCCCCAGCATTTT.

The V and J genes are TRBV18 and TRBJ1-2; 10 nucleotides align to TRBD1. Losses at the gene ends were 4 bases for V and 0 bases for J; bases not matched to a gene: 5. CDR1 is KGHSH, CDR2 LQKENI, per germline. The CDR3 runs 16 residues. The CDR3 DNA sequence: TGTGCCAGCTCACAGGGACAGGGGAGTGCTAACTATGGCTACACCTTC. This translates into CASSQGQGSANYGYTF.